This T cell receptor (beta chain) comes out of a study of technical replicates of blood from a few donors. The CDR3 runs 13 residues. V lost 2 bases to trimming and J lost 3 bases, with 8 bases between them. Germline-derived CDR1 and CDR2 are ENHRY and SYGVKD. Libraries were prepared by immunoSEQ multiplex PCR; TCRdb keeps only in-frame clonotypes and omits some of them. The table records under 15,000 clones, 79% of them present only once. The receptor was isolated from a human donor in good health. The chain has TRBV10-3 and TRBJ2-7; no definite D call. Sequences were obtained from PBMCs. Here the CDR3 reads CAISETGNYEQYF. As DNA, the CDR3 is TGTGCCATCAGTGAGACTGGTAACTACGAGCAGTACTTC.